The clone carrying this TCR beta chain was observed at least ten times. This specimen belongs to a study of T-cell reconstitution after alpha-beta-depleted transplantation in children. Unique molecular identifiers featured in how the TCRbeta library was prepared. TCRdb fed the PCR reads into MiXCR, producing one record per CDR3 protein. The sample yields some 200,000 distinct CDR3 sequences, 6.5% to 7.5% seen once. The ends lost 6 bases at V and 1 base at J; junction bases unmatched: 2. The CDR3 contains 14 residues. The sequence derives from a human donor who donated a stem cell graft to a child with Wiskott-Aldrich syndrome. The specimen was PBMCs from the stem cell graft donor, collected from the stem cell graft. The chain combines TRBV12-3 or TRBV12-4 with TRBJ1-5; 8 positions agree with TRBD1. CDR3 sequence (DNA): TGTGCCAGCAGGGGACAGGCGAGCAATCAGCCCCAGCATTTT. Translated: CASRGQASNQPQHF.